This T cell receptor beta chain originates from a study of T cell repertoires in cytomegalovirus infection. Study context: Public TCR beta signatures were indicative of both CMV infection and a matching HLA type.

TCRdb processed the reads anew with MiXCR; each CDR3 protein has one entry. The table includes about 310,000 distinct CDR3 sequences, 15% to 20% detected once. Study-level findings and limits: Ex vivo, HLA-C-restricted CMV-specific TCR beta clonotypes prevailed over the rest of the response. The study identified carriers of CMV plus the relevant HLA from cumulative public TCR beta family frequency.

Trimming cost V 4 bases and J 1 base; bases outside gene matches: 6. The germline CDR1 and CDR2 sequences are SGHRS and YFSETQ. The CDR3 covers 16 residues. Of note for this clonotype: The antigen is unknown.

Sequencing was carried out using PBMCs. The V call is TRBV5-1, the J call TRBJ1-1, with TRBD1 matching 11 bases. The origin of this receptor is a human donor in good health (CMV status not recorded). Some clones in this sample may be carry-over from other donors' samples. The CDR3 bases are TGCGCCAGCAGCCCAGGACAGGGGGCGGCGAACACTGAAGCTTTCTTT. This codes for CASSPGQGAANTEAFF.